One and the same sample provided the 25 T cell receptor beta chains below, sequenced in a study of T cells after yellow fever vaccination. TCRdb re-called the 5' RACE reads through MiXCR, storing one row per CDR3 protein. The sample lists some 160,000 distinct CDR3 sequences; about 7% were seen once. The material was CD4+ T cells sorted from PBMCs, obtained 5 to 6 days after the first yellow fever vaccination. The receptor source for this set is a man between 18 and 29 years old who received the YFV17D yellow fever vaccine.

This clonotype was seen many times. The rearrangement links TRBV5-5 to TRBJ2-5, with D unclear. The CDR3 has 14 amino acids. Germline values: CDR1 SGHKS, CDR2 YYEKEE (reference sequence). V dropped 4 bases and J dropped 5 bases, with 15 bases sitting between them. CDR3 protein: CASSPSPGWETQYF. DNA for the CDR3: TGTGCCAGCAGCCCCTCTCCGGGTTGGGAGACCCAGTACTTC.

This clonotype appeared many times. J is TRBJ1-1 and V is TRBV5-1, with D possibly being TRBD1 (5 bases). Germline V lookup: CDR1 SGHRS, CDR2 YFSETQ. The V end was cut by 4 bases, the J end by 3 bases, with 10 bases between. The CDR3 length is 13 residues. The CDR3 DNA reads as TGCGCCAGCAGCCCAGGGCTGGACACTGAAGCTTTCTTT. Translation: CASSPGLDTEAFF.

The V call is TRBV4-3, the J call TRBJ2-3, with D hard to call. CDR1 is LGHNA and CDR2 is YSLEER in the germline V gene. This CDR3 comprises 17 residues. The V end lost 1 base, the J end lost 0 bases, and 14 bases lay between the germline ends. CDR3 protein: CASSQGSGYPSTDTQYF. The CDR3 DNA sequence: TGCGCCAGCAGCCAAGGGAGTGGGTACCCTAGCACAGATACGCAGTATTTT.

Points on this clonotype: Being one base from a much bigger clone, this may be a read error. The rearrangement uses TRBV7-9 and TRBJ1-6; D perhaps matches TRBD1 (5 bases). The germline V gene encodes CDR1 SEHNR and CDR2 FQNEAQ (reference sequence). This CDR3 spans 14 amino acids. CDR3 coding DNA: TGTGCCAGCAGCTTTCCCAGGGATAATTCACCCCACCACTTT. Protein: CASSFPRDNSPHHF.

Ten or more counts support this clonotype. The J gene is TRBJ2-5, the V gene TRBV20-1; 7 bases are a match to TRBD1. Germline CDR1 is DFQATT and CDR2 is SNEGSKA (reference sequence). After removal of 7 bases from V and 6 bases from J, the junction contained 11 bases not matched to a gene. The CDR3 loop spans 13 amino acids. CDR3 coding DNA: TGCAGTGTTTACAAGGACAGGTTAAAGACCCAGTACTTC. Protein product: CSVYKDRLKTQYF.

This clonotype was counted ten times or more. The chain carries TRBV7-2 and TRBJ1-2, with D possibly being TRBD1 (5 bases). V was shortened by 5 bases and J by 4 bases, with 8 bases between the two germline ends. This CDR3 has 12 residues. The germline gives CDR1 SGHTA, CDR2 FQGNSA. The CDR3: CASSRQTYGYTF. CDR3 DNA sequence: TGTGCCAGCAGCCGACAGACCTATGGCTACACCTTC.

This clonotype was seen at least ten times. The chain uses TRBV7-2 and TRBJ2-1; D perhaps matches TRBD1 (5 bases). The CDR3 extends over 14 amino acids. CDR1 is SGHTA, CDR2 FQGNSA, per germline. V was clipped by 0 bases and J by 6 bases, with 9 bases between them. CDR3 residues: CASSLAGALNEQFF. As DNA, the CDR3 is TGTGCCAGCAGCTTAGCTGGGGCCCTCAATGAGCAGTTCTTC.

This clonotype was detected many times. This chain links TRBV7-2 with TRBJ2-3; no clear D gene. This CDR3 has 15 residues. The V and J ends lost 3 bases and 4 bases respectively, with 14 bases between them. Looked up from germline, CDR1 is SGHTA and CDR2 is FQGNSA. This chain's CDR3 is CASSLLRASADTQYF. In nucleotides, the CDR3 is TGTGCCAGCAGCTTGCTTAGGGCCTCGGCAGATACGCAGTATTTT.

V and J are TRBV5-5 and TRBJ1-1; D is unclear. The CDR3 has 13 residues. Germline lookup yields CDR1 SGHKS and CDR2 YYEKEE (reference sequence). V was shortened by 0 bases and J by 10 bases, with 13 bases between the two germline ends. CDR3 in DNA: TGTGCCAGCAGCTTGGACCGCCCCTGGAGAGCTTTCTTT. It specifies CASSLDRPWRAFF.

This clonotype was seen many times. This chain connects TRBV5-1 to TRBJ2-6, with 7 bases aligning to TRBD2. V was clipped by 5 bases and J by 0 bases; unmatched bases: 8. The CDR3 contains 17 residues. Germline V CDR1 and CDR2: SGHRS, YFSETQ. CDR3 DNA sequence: TGCGCCAGCAGAGCGGGACCCACCACCTCTGGGGCCAACGTCCTGACTTTC. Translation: CASRAGPTTSGANVLTF.

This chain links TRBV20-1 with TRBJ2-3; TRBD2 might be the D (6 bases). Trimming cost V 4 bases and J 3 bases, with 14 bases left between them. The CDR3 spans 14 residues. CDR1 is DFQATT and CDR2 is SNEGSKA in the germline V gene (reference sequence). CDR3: CSAIPHLATDTQYF. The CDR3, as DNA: TGCAGTGCTATCCCTCACCTAGCGACAGATACGCAGTATTTT.

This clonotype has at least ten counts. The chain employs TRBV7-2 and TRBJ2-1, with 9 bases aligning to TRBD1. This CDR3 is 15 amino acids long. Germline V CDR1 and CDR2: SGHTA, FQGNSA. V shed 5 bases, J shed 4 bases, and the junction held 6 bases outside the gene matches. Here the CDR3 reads CASSVGQGGYNEQFF. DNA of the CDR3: TGTGCCAGCAGCGTGGGACAGGGAGGATACAATGAGCAGTTCTTC.

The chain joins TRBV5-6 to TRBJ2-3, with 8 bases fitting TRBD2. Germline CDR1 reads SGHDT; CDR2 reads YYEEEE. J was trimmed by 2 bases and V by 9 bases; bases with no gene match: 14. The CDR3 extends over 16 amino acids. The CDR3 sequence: CAMGPRGAGATDTQYF. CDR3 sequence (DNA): TGTGCCATGGGCCCCCGAGGAGCGGGGGCCACAGATACGCAGTATTTT.

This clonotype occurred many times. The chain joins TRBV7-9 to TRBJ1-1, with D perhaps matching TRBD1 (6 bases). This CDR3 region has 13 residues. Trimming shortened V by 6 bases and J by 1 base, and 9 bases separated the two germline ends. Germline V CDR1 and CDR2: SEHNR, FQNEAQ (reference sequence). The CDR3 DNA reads TGTGCCAGCAGACGACAGGAGAACACTGAAGCTTTCTTT. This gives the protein CASRRQENTEAFF.

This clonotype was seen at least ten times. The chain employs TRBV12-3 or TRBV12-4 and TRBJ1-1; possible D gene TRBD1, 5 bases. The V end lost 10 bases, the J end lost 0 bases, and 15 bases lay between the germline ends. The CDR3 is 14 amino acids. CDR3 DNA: TGTGCCACCAATCCCGGGGGGTTGAACACTGAAGCTTTCTTT. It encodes CATNPGGLNTEAFF.

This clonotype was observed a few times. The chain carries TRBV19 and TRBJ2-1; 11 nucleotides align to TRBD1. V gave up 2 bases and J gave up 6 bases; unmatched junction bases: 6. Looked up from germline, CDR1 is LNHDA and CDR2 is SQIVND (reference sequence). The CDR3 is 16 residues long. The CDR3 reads CASSIPTGTGGNEQFF. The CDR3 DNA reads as TGTGCCAGTAGTATACCGACCGGGACAGGGGGCAATGAGCAGTTCTTC.

Written as DNA, the CDR3 is TGTGCCAGTAGTAGGGCTATCACCGGGGAGCTGTTTTTT. Translating gives CASSRAITGELFF. The chain joins TRBV19 to TRBJ2-2; no reliable D call. Germline loops: CDR1 LNHDA, CDR2 SQIVND (reference sequence). The CDR3 consists of 13 residues. Trimming cost V 4 bases and J 4 bases, with 7 bases left between them. Drawing the rest from reference TRBV19 and TRBJ2-2, the complete variable domain is DGGITQSPKYLFRKEGQNVTLSCEQNLNHDAMYWYRQDPGQGLRLIYYSQIVNDFQKGDIAEGYSVSREKKESFPLTVTSAQKNPTAFYLCASSRAITGELFFGEGSRLTVL.

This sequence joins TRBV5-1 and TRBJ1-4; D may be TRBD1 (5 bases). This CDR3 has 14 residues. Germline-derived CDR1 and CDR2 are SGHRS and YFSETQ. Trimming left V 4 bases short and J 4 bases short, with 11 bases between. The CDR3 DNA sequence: TGCGCCAGCAGCCTTGACAGAGATAATGAAAAACTGTTTTTT. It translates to CASSLDRDNEKLFF.

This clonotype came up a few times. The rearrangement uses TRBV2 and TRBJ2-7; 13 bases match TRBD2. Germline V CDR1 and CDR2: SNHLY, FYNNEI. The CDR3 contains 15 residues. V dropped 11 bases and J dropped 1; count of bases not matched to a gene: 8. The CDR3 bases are TGTGCCGTATCGAAGGGACTAGCGGGGTCCTACGAGCAGTACTTC. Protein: CAVSKGLAGSYEQYF. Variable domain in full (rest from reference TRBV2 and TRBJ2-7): EPEVTQTPSHQVTQMGQEVILRCVPISNHLYFYWYRQILGQKVEFLVSFYNNEISEKSEIFDDQFSVERPDGSNFTLKIRSTKLEDSAMYFCAVSKGLAGSYEQYFGPGTRLTVT.

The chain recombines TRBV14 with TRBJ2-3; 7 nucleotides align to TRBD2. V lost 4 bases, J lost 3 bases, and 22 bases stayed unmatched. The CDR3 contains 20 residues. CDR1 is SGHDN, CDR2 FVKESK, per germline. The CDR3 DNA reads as TGTGCCAGCAGCCCACGCGGAAGCGGGGCGTACCCCCCGGTGACAGATACGCAGTATTTT. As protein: CASSPRGSGAYPPVTDTQYF.

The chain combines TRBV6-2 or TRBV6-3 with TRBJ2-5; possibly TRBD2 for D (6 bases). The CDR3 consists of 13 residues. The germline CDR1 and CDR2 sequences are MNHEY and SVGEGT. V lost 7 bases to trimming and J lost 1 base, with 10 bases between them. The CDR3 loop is CASNAGIQETQYF. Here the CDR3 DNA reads TGTGCCAGCAATGCGGGAATCCAAGAGACCCAGTACTTC.

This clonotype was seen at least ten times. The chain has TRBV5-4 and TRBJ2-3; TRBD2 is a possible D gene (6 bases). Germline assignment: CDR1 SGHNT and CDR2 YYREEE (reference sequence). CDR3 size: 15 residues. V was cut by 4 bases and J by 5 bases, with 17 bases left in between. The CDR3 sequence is CASSHDNSGLDTQYF. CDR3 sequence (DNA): TGTGCCAGCAGCCACGACAATAGCGGTCTAGATACGCAGTATTTT.

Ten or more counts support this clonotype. The CDR3 DNA reads as TGTGCCAGCAGCGTAGGGCGGCTAGCGGAGCTCAATGAGCAGTTCTTC. This encodes CASSVGRLAELNEQFF. The chain links TRBV9 to TRBJ2-1, with 7 bases that match TRBD2. The V gene end was trimmed by 0 bases and the J gene end by 6 bases; junction bases not matched to a gene: 9. The CDR3 contains 16 residues. Germline CDR1 SGDLS, CDR2 YYNGEE.

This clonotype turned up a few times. CDR3: CSASTQRRGVGYGYTF. The CDR3 DNA follows: TGCAGTGCTAGCACCCAGAGGAGAGGAGTCGGCTATGGCTACACCTTC. This chain connects TRBV20-1 to TRBJ1-2; unclear D gene. Deletions cut 3 bases from V and 4 bases from J, with 21 bases between. The CDR3 runs to 16 residues. Germline CDR1 DFQATT, CDR2 SNEGSKA (reference sequence).

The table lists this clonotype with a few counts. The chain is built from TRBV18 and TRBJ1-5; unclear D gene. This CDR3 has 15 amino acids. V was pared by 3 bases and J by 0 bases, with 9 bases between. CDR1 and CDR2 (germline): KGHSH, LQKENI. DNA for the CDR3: TGTGCCAGCTCACCGTGGCAAAATAGCAATCAGCCCCAGCATTTT. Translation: CASSPWQNSNQPQHF.